One and the same sample provided the 20 T cell receptor beta chains below, sequenced in a study of T-cell memory formation after mild COVID-19. TCRdb used MiXCR to reprocess the 5' RACE reads, holding one entry per CDR3 protein. The sample lists 350,000 to 400,000 distinct CDR3 sequences; around 14% were seen once. The material sequenced was PBMCs or a T cell subset sorted from them (not recorded which). The receptors come from a man between 18 and 35 years old who had mild COVID-19 (a few samples of this study predate the infection). Cell type and time point are not known.

The table lists this clonotype with a few counts. The rearrangement uses TRBV6-2 or TRBV6-3 and TRBJ1-5; D is undetermined. The CDR3 runs 14 residues. Germline loops: CDR1 MNHEY, CDR2 SVGEGT. Trimming took 2 bases from V and 1 from J, leaving 6 bases between them. CDR3 coding DNA: TGTGCCAGCAGTTACCTGGACAGCAATCAGCCCCAGCATTTT. This gives the protein CASSYLDSNQPQHF.

The chain has TRBV4-1 and TRBJ2-3; possibly TRBD2 for D (6 bases). Per the germline V gene, CDR1 is MGHRA and CDR2 is YSYEKL. This CDR3 has 19 amino acids. With 1 base removed from V and 0 bases from J, the gap between germline ends came to 20 bases. The CDR3 DNA follows: TGCGCCAGCAGCCAAGGTCCACTACTAGCTTACGTTAGCACAGATACGCAGTATTTT. This gives the protein CASSQGPLLAYVSTDTQYF.

This clonotype appeared a few times. The chain recombines TRBV20-1 with TRBJ1-1; D may be TRBD1 (6 bases). The V and J ends lost 0 bases and 5 bases respectively, with 10 bases between them. The CDR3 spans 13 residues. The germline V gene has CDR1 DFQATT and CDR2 SNEGSKA (reference sequence). CDR3 nucleotide sequence: TGCAGTGCTAGAGAAGAGGGGGGGACTGAAGCTTTCTTT. Translated: CSAREEGGTEAFF.

This clonotype was recorded at least ten times. The rearrangement uses TRBV5-1 and TRBJ2-1; D assignment may be TRBD1 or TRBD2 (5 bases each). V lost 2 bases to trimming and J lost 10 bases, with 10 bases between them. Germline V lookup: CDR1 SGHRS, CDR2 YFSETQ. The CDR3 contains 12 residues. The CDR3 sequence: CASSFRGWEQFF. CDR3 coding DNA: TGCGCCAGCAGCTTTCGGGGCTGGGAGCAGTTCTTC.

This clonotype has more than one count but fewer than ten. The rearrangement links TRBV6-5 to TRBJ2-7; tentative D call: TRBD1 (6 bases). This CDR3 contains 14 residues. The V gene lost 2 bases and the J gene lost 2 bases, with 10 bases spanning the gap. The germline V gene encodes CDR1 MNHEY and CDR2 SVGAGI. This chain's CDR3 is CASSYKDSTYEQYF. For the CDR3, the DNA is TGTGCCAGCAGTTACAAGGACAGCACCTACGAGCAGTACTTC.

Only a few counts were recorded for this clonotype. The chain combines TRBV10-3 with TRBJ2-7, with D possibly matching TRBD1 (7 bases). Trimming removed 9 bases from V and 6 bases from J, with 24 bases in between. Germline values: CDR1 ENHRY, CDR2 SYGVKD. CDR3 length: 15 amino acids. The DNA for the CDR3 is TGTGCCATTCAGCGCGGGGACAGCGGAGTTGGCGAGCAGTACTTC. Amino acid sequence: CAIQRGDSGVGEQYF.

This sequence joins TRBV24-1 and TRBJ2-1; 11 bases are shared with TRBD2. J was trimmed by 12 bases and V by 1 base; bases with no gene match: 1. The CDR3 has 13 amino acids. Germline values: CDR1 KGHDR, CDR2 SFDVKD. The CDR3 loop reads CATSDLGLAGQFF. CDR3 in DNA: TGTGCCACCAGTGATTTAGGACTAGCGGGGCAGTTCTTC.

This clonotype has a handful of counts. This chain joins TRBV12-5 and TRBJ1-5; D unclear. The CDR3 runs to 13 residues. Trimming took 7 bases from V and 4 from J, leaving 11 bases between them. Germline lookup yields CDR1 LGHNT and CDR2 FRNRAP. CDR3 nucleotide sequence: TGTGCTAGTGCCCAGGTCAGTAATCAGCCCCAGCATTTT. This codes for CASAQVSNQPQHF. Variable domain in full (rest from reference TRBV12-5 and TRBJ1-5): DARVTQTPRHKVTEMGQEVTMRCQPILGHNTVFWYRQTMMQGLELLAYFRNRAPLDDSGMPKDRFSAEMPDATLATLKIQPSEPRDSAVYFCASAQVSNQPQHFGDGTRLSIL.

This clonotype was counted at least ten times. The chain couples TRBV20-1 to TRBJ2-3, with 7 bases that match TRBD2. The trim removed 5 bases at V and 7 bases at J, leaving 6 bases unmatched. Germline V gene sequence: CDR1 DFQATT, CDR2 SNEGSKA (reference sequence). The CDR3 has 12 residues. CDR3 in DNA: TGCAGTGCTCTGGGGGGGTGGTATACGCAGTATTTT. Its translation: CSALGGWYTQYF.

This clonotype was seen a handful of times. The V gene is TRBV5-1, the J gene TRBJ1-1, with D unclear. The CDR3 covers 17 residues. Germline V gene data show CDR1 as SGHRS and CDR2 as YFSETQ. Deletions cut 4 bases from V and 2 bases from J, with 21 bases between. The CDR3 DNA follows: TGCGCCAGCAGCCCGAGTGGCACCGACCGAGGTAACACTGAAGCTTTCTTT. Protein product: CASSPSGTDRGNTEAFF. The complete variable domain, with remaining parts taken from reference TRBV5-1 and TRBJ1-1, reads KAGVTQTPRYLIKTRGQQVTLSCSPISGHRSVSWYQQTPGQGLQFLFEYFSETQRNKGNFPGRFSGRQFSNSRSEMNVSTLELGDSALYLCASSPSGTDRGNTEAFFGQGTRLTVV.

The V gene is TRBV24-1, the J gene TRBJ1-2; no clear D gene. V dropped 1 base and J dropped 8 bases, with 7 bases sitting between them. Germline CDR1 KGHDR, CDR2 SFDVKD. The CDR3 length is 12 residues. CDR3 loop: CATSDLVGGYTF. The CDR3 DNA is TGTGCCACCAGTGATTTAGTGGGAGGCTACACCTTC.

This clonotype was counted a few times. V is TRBV4-2 and J is TRBJ1-3; D is ambiguous. CDR3 length equals 15 residues. The ends were cut back, 4 bases at V and 0 bases at J, with 10 bases in the middle. CDR1 LGHNA and CDR2 YNFKEQ come from the germline V gene. This CDR3 reads CASSPYVGSGNTIYF. The CDR3 bases are TGTGCCAGCAGCCCCTATGTGGGCTCTGGAAACACCATATATTTT.

In this sample, this clonotype turned up a few times. This sequence joins TRBV3-1 and TRBJ1-5, with D perhaps matching TRBD1 (6 bases). V was pared by 1 base and J by 0 bases, with 19 bases between. Germline values: CDR1 LGHDT, CDR2 YNNKEL (reference sequence). The CDR3 spans 19 residues. CDR3 region: CASSQVPLGQTYSNQPQHF. CDR3 DNA: TGTGCCAGCAGCCAAGTACCTCTCGGACAGACTTATAGCAATCAGCCCCAGCATTTT. Based on the CDR3 plus reference TRBV3-1 and TRBJ1-5, the full variable domain is DTAVSQTPKYLVTQMGNDKSIKCEQNLGHDTMYWYKQDSKKFLKIMFSYNNKELIINETVPNRFSPKSPDKAHLNLHINSLELGDSAVYFCASSQVPLGQTYSNQPQHFGDGTRLSIL.

This clonotype was seen a handful of times. This chain links TRBV4-1 with TRBJ1-4; D uncertain. The V gene's germline CDR1 is MGHRA and CDR2 YSYEKL. The CDR3 is 14 amino acids. V lost 1 base, J lost 7 bases, and 10 bases lay in between. The CDR3 is CASSQGASSEKLFF. As DNA, the CDR3 is TGCGCCAGCAGCCAAGGAGCTAGCAGTGAAAAACTGTTTTTT.

This clonotype was seen a few times. The V and J genes are TRBV3-1 and TRBJ2-3; the match to TRBD2 covers 12 bases. Trimming cost V 4 bases and J 3 bases; bases outside gene matches: 8. The CDR3 is made up of 17 amino acids. From germline, CDR1 is LGHDT and CDR2 YNNKEL (reference sequence). The CDR3: CASSPRTSGDPTDTQYF. In nucleotides, the CDR3 is TGTGCCAGCAGCCCGCGGACTAGCGGGGATCCAACAGATACGCAGTATTTT.

This clonotype occurred many times. The chain couples TRBV5-1 to TRBJ1-2, with 7 nucleotides matching TRBD1. There are 16 residues in the CDR3. CDR1 SGHRS and CDR2 YFSETQ come from the germline V gene. The junction had 13 bases not matched to a gene; V was cut back by 0 bases and J by 8 bases. The CDR3: CASSLATGQGDSGYTF. The CDR3 nucleotides read TGCGCCAGCAGCTTGGCCACGGGGCAGGGGGATAGCGGCTACACCTTC. The entire variable domain, with the rest obtained from reference TRBV5-1 and TRBJ1-2, is as follows: KAGVTQTPRYLIKTRGQQVTLSCSPISGHRSVSWYQQTPGQGLQFLFEYFSETQRNKGNFPGRFSGRQFSNSRSEMNVSTLELGDSALYLCASSLATGQGDSGYTFGSGTRLTVV.

This clonotype has only a few counts. This chain joins TRBV6-1 and TRBJ1-6; D is undetermined. V lost 2 bases and J lost 5, with 7 bases in between. CDR1 is MNHNS, CDR2 SASEGT, per germline. The CDR3 spans 14 residues. The CDR3 is CASSETRNNSPLHF. The DNA for the CDR3 is TGTGCCAGCAGTGAAACCAGGAATAATTCACCCCTCCACTTT.

The chain carries TRBV10-3 and TRBJ2-2, with D unresolved. Germline V lookup: CDR1 ENHRY, CDR2 SYGVKD. The germline V and J ends were trimmed by 11 bases and 6 bases, with 16 bases remaining between them. The CDR3 loop spans 13 amino acids. Here the CDR3 DNA reads TGTGCCGTCCGGACGGACGGACCCGGGGAGCTGTTTTTT. The encoded protein is CAVRTDGPGELFF.

This clonotype was found a few times. V gene TRBV20-1 combines with J gene TRBJ2-7; 8 bases agree with TRBD1. The germline gives CDR1 DFQATT, CDR2 SNEGSKA (reference sequence). This CDR3 has 14 amino acids. V lost 3 bases and J lost 2; bases outside the gene matches: 6. This CDR3 reads CSARRGTGPYEQYF. CDR3 DNA: TGCAGTGCTAGGAGAGGGACAGGCCCCTACGAGCAGTACTTC.

The rearrangement links TRBV29-1 to TRBJ1-2; no firm D call. The germline gives CDR1 SQVTM, CDR2 ANQGSEA. V dropped 0 bases and J dropped 2 bases, with 10 bases sitting between them. CDR3 length: 14 residues. CDR3 in amino acids: CSVEEGGANYGYTF. The CDR3 DNA reads as TGCAGCGTTGAAGAAGGCGGTGCCAACTATGGCTACACCTTC.